A selection of T cell receptor beta chains follows, all from one sample in a study of shared clonotypes between healthy human individuals. Sequencing was performed with immunoSEQ multiplex PCR; in TCRdb, only in-frame clones are kept and a portion is missing. The sample carries fewer than 100,000 clones, around 67% recorded once. Specimen: memory CD8+ T cells sorted from blood. The receptors were sampled from a man aged 25 to 40 in good health. Each CDR3 is given with its conserved first and last residue. Fields, in order: V gene, clone size, J gene, D gene, CDR3 protein, CDR3 DNA. The D gene is left open where the match is weak. Clone size is stated in some rows and not others, as once, few, many or a class when expanded.

v_gene: TRBV30; abundance: .; j_gene: TRBJ2-3; d_gene: TRBD1; CDR3aa: CAYTGGQGTDTQYF; CDR3nt: TGTGCCTATACAGGGGGCCAAGGCACAGATACGCAGTATTTT
v_gene: TRBV6-6; abundance: .; j_gene: TRBJ2-7; d_gene: TRBD1; CDR3aa: CASSNDRGTYEQYF; CDR3nt: TGTGCCAGCAGTAATGACAGGGGGACCTACGAGCAGTACTTC
v_gene: TRBV6-1; abundance: few; j_gene: TRBJ1-1; d_gene: .; CDR3aa: CASSEVGLGTEAFF; CDR3nt: TGTGCCAGCAGTGAAGTTGGGCTCGGGACTGAAGCTTTCTTT
v_gene: TRBV5-1; abundance: .; j_gene: TRBJ2-3; d_gene: TRBD2; CDR3aa: CASSLVPGTSGRIGTDTQYF; CDR3nt: TGCGCCAGCAGCTTGGTTCCGGGTACTAGCGGGAGGATCGGCACAGATACGCAGTATTTT
v_gene: TRBV4-2; abundance: .; j_gene: TRBJ2-1; d_gene: .; CDR3aa: CASSQGPGVGFDNEQFF; CDR3nt: TGTGCCAGCAGCCAAGGTCCGGGGGTTGGTTTCGACAATGAGCAGTTCTTC
v_gene: TRBV5-6; abundance: .; j_gene: TRBJ1-3; d_gene: TRBD1; CDR3aa: CASSLAFQGASGNTIYF; CDR3nt: TGTGCCAGCAGCTTGGCCTTCCAGGGGGCATCTGGAAACACCATATATTTT
v_gene: TRBV9; abundance: .; j_gene: TRBJ2-5; d_gene: .; CDR3aa: CAVKDKERETQYF; CDR3nt: TGTGCCGTAAAGGACAAAGAAAGGGAGACCCAGTACTTC
v_gene: TRBV2; abundance: .; j_gene: TRBJ2-5; d_gene: .; CDR3aa: CASRRDQETQYF; CDR3nt: TGTGCCAGCAGACGGGACCAAGAGACCCAGTACTTC
v_gene: TRBV7-9; abundance: .; j_gene: TRBJ2-3; d_gene: .; CDR3aa: CASRHQSGSDTQYF; CDR3nt: TGTGCCAGCAGACATCAGAGCGGGTCAGATACGCAGTATTTT
v_gene: TRBV5-1; abundance: .; j_gene: TRBJ2-7; d_gene: .; CDR3aa: CASSLDHYEQYF; CDR3nt: TGCGCCAGCAGCTTGGACCACTACGAGCAGTACTTC
v_gene: TRBV27; abundance: .; j_gene: TRBJ2-3; d_gene: .; CDR3aa: CASRDLNAGQHTQYF; CDR3nt: TGTGCCAGCAGGGATTTGAATGCGGGACAGCATACGCAGTATTTT
v_gene: TRBV28; abundance: .; j_gene: TRBJ2-5; d_gene: TRBD1; CDR3aa: CASSNTGGGETQYF; CDR3nt: TGTGCCAGCAGCAATACAGGGGGCGGAGAGACCCAGTACTTC
v_gene: TRBV28; abundance: few; j_gene: TRBJ2-7; d_gene: .; CDR3aa: CASSFAQIGYEQYF; CDR3nt: TGTGCCAGCAGTTTTGCACAGATCGGCTACGAGCAGTACTTC
v_gene: TRBV6-5; abundance: few; j_gene: TRBJ1-2; d_gene: .; CDR3aa: CASSYEGFRGYTF; CDR3nt: TGTGCCAGCAGTTACGAGGGTTTTCGAGGCTACACCTTC
v_gene: TRBV29-1; abundance: few; j_gene: TRBJ2-6; d_gene: .; CDR3aa: CSVETDLGSGANVLTF; CDR3nt: TGCAGCGTTGAAACAGACCTAGGAAGTGGGGCCAACGTCCTGACTTTC
v_gene: TRBV2; abundance: once; j_gene: TRBJ2-6; d_gene: .; CDR3aa: CASSSDNSGANVLTF; CDR3nt: TGTGCCAGCAGTAGCGACAACTCTGGGGCCAACGTCCTGACTTTC
v_gene: TRBV7-6; abundance: .; j_gene: TRBJ1-3; d_gene: .; CDR3aa: CASSPWGDTDVDTIYF; CDR3nt: TGTGCCAGCAGCCCATGGGGGGACACGGATGTTGACACCATATATTTT
v_gene: TRBV7-3; abundance: .; j_gene: TRBJ2-3; d_gene: .; CDR3aa: CASSPLGASTDTQYF; CDR3nt: TGTGCCAGCAGCCCCTTGGGGGCTAGCACAGATACGCAGTATTTT
v_gene: TRBV4-1; abundance: .; j_gene: TRBJ2-3; d_gene: .; CDR3aa: CASSHPPSGQVDTQYF; CDR3nt: TGCGCCAGCAGCCACCCCCCCTCAGGGCAAGTGGATACGCAGTATTTT
v_gene: TRBV9; abundance: .; j_gene: TRBJ2-3; d_gene: TRBD2; CDR3aa: CASSSRGSGNTDTQYF; CDR3nt: TGTGCCAGCAGCTCCCGGGGTAGCGGGAACACAGATACGCAGTATTTT
v_gene: TRBV28; abundance: .; j_gene: TRBJ2-2; d_gene: .; CDR3aa: CASSSTQGHLNTGELFF; CDR3nt: TGTGCCAGCAGTTCTACACAGGGACACCTTAACACCGGGGAGCTGTTTTTT
v_gene: TRBV4-3; abundance: few; j_gene: TRBJ1-5; d_gene: .; CDR3aa: CASSQGLGSNQPQHF; CDR3nt: TGCGCCAGCAGCCAAGGACTAGGGAGCAATCAGCCCCAGCATTTT
v_gene: TRBV7-3; abundance: .; j_gene: TRBJ2-3; d_gene: .; CDR3aa: CASSLMQDTDTQYF; CDR3nt: TGTGCCAGCAGCTTAATGCAGGATACAGATACGCAGTATTTT
v_gene: TRBV19; abundance: .; j_gene: TRBJ2-6; d_gene: .; CDR3aa: CASSIDSSGANVLTF; CDR3nt: TGTGCCAGTAGTATAGACAGCTCTGGGGCCAACGTCCTGACTTTC
v_gene: TRBV4-1; abundance: .; j_gene: TRBJ1-1; d_gene: .; CDR3aa: CASSQRGRAFF; CDR3nt: TGCGCCAGCAGCCAAAGGGGGAGGGCTTTCTTT
v_gene: TRBV25-1; abundance: many; j_gene: TRBJ2-3; d_gene: TRBD2; CDR3aa: CASSNPGLAGYTQYF; CDR3nt: TGTGCCAGCAGCAATCCGGGACTAGCGGGCTATACGCAGTATTTT
v_gene: TRBV2; abundance: few; j_gene: TRBJ2-7; d_gene: TRBD2; CDR3aa: CASSEIAGGPYEQYF; CDR3nt: TGTGCCAGCAGTGAAATAGCGGGGGGGCCCTACGAGCAGTACTTC
v_gene: TRBV6-6; abundance: once; j_gene: TRBJ2-5; d_gene: TRBD1; CDR3aa: CASSYATGTGRETQYF; CDR3nt: TGTGCCAGCAGTTACGCTACCGGGACAGGGAGAGAGACCCAGTACTTC
v_gene: TRBV29-1; abundance: .; j_gene: TRBJ1-2; d_gene: .; CDR3aa: CSVEELRTVYGYTF; CDR3nt: TGCAGCGTTGAAGAGCTTAGGACAGTGTATGGCTACACCTTC
v_gene: TRBV5-6; abundance: .; j_gene: TRBJ2-5; d_gene: TRBD1; CDR3aa: CASSLGQGFYRRETQYF; CDR3nt: TGTGCCAGCAGCTTGGGACAGGGATTTTATCGGCGGGAGACCCAGTACTTC
v_gene: TRBV28; abundance: once; j_gene: TRBJ2-7; d_gene: .; CDR3aa: CASSPYRSSYEQYF; CDR3nt: TGTGCCAGCAGTCCCTACCGGAGCTCCTACGAGCAGTACTTC
v_gene: TRBV15; abundance: .; j_gene: TRBJ2-4; d_gene: .; CDR3aa: CATGPSKVGTKNIQYF; CDR3nt: TGTGCCACTGGGCCTTCGAAGGTCGGGACCAAAAACATTCAGTACTTC
v_gene: TRBV2; abundance: .; j_gene: TRBJ2-7; d_gene: TRBD2; CDR3aa: CASSGGEQYF; CDR3nt: TGTGCCAGCTCGGGGGGCGAGCAGTACTTC
v_gene: TRBV29-1; abundance: once; j_gene: TRBJ2-7; d_gene: .; CDR3aa: CSVGQSYEQYF; CDR3nt: TGCAGCGTTGGGCAAAGCTACGAGCAGTACTTC
v_gene: TRBV29-1; abundance: .; j_gene: TRBJ2-1; d_gene: TRBD1; CDR3aa: CSVRQGALRNEQFF; CDR3nt: TGCAGCGTTAGACAGGGGGCATTGAGAAATGAGCAGTTCTTC
v_gene: TRBV19; abundance: many; j_gene: TRBJ2-1; d_gene: TRBD2; CDR3aa: CASQASGTEQFF; CDR3nt: TGTGCCAGTCAGGCTAGCGGGACCGAGCAGTTCTTC
v_gene: TRBV30; abundance: many; j_gene: TRBJ2-3; d_gene: TRBD2; CDR3aa: CAWSGGTSGMTDTQYF; CDR3nt: TGTGCCTGGAGCGGCGGGACTAGCGGGATGACAGATACGCAGTATTTT
v_gene: TRBV19; abundance: .; j_gene: TRBJ2-1; d_gene: TRBD2; CDR3aa: CASKGTSGRGTKEQFF; CDR3nt: TGTGCCAGTAAGGGGACTAGCGGGAGGGGGACAAAAGAGCAGTTCTTC
v_gene: TRBV25-1; abundance: few; j_gene: TRBJ2-3; d_gene: .; CDR3aa: CASSEVGRTDTQYF; CDR3nt: TGTGCCAGCAGTGAGGTAGGGCGCACAGATACGCAGTATTTT
v_gene: TRBV7-7; abundance: .; j_gene: TRBJ2-1; d_gene: TRBD2; CDR3aa: CASSSGLAGYNEQFF; CDR3nt: TGTGCTAGCAGCTCCGGACTAGCGGGGTACAATGAGCAGTTCTTC
v_gene: TRBV13; abundance: .; j_gene: TRBJ2-7; d_gene: .; CDR3aa: CASRQLYSYEQYF; CDR3nt: TGTGCCAGCAGACAGCTCTACTCCTACGAGCAGTACTTC
v_gene: TRBV21-1; abundance: .; j_gene: TRBJ1-5; d_gene: .; CDR3aa: CASSIGPRGGLHQPQHF; CDR3nt: TGTGCCAGCAGCATAGGCCCGCGGGGAGGGCTACATCAGCCCCAGCATTTT
v_gene: TRBV18; abundance: .; j_gene: TRBJ2-3; d_gene: TRBD1; CDR3aa: CASSPLGQAYTDTQYF; CDR3nt: TGTGCCAGCTCACCACTGGGACAGGCGTACACAGATACGCAGTATTTT
v_gene: TRBV6-5; abundance: .; j_gene: TRBJ1-4; d_gene: TRBD1; CDR3aa: CASSYEAEQGVKLFF; CDR3nt: TGTGCCAGCAGTTATGAAGCTGAGCAGGGGGTAAAACTGTTTTTT
v_gene: TRBV7-2; abundance: .; j_gene: TRBJ2-7; d_gene: TRBD2; CDR3aa: CASSFSAVAGYEQYF; CDR3nt: TGTGCCAGCAGCTTTAGCGCAGTAGCGGGCTACGAGCAGTACTTC